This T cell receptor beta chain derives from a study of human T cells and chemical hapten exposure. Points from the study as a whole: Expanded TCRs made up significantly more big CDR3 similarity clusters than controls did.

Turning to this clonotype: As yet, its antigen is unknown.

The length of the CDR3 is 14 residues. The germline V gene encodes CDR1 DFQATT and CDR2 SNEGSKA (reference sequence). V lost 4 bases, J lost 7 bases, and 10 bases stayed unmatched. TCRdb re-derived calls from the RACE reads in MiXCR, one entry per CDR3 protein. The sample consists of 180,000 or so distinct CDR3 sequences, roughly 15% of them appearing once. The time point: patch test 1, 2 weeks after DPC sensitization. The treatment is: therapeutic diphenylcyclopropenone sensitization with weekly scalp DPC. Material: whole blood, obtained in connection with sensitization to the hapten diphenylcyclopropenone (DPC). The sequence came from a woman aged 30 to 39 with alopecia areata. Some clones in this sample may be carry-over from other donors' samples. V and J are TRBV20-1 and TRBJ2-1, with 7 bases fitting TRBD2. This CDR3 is CSATLGGGYNEQFF. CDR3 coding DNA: TGCAGTGCTACCTTAGGCGGGGGTTATAATGAGCAGTTCTTC.